The clone carrying this T cell receptor (beta chain) was observed at least ten times. What it recognizes is unknown. Germline V lookup: CDR1 SGHNT, CDR2 YYREEE (reference sequence). The CDR3 has 14 amino acids. V lost 0 bases to trimming and J lost 1 base, with 7 bases between them. TCRdb analysed the 5' RACE reads with MiXCR anew, one entry per CDR3 protein. The table lists around 130,000 distinct CDR3 sequences, 6% to 8.5% of them singletons, with 9% to 15% in the top ten. The sample originates from a study of CD8 T cells in ankylosing spondylitis. Study results and caveats: Peripheral blood held disease-linked clones only at relatively low frequency, and these were CD8+. Earlier literature documents some of the motif variants in reactive arthritis synovial fluid and blood.

Sequencing was done on a sample of blood, either unsorted or a sorted T cell fraction (not recorded which). The sequence derives from a male donor with ankylosing spondylitis or in good health (not recorded which). V usage is TRBV5-4 and J usage is TRBJ2-5; D not resolved. CDR3 residues: CASSLGPAQETQYF. Here the CDR3 DNA reads TGTGCCAGCAGCTTGGGACCGGCCCAAGAGACCCAGTACTTC.